The sample holds a few counts of the clone carrying this T cell receptor beta chain. This sample was included in a study of regulatory T cells in long-lasting Graves disease. Relying on iRepertoire HTBI primers and Arm-PCR of CDR3 regions, the team built TCR beta libraries. A single record per CDR3 protein comes from TCRdb applying MiXCR to the multiplex PCR reads. The repertoire holds approximately 480,000 distinct CDR3 sequences, with under 20% as singletons. The time point is: newly diagnosed GD, antithyroid drugs for less than 3 months. Extracted PBMC RNA gave rise to the TCR library. The CDR3 consists of 15 residues. V was pared by 7 bases and J by 5 bases, with 8 bases of the junction left unmatched. These data are also associated with another study on T cells in Graves' hyperthyroidism and ophthalmopathy.

Sequenced material: peripheral blood mononuclear cells (PBMCs), taken at new diagnosis, from a patient treated with antithyroid drugs. V usage is TRBV12-3 or TRBV12-4 and J usage is TRBJ2-2, with 9 bases fitting TRBD2. The receptor comes from a man aged 35-49 years with Graves disease. The DNA for the CDR3 is TGTGCCAGCAAGAATAGCGGGAGAGGGACCGGGGAGCTGTTTTTT. This encodes CASKNSGRGTGELFF.